This T cell receptor beta chain was documented in a study of cytomegalovirus exposure and HLA in healthy donors. Overall study context: In a later analysis, the approximately 120 validation repertoires were reported to have used the same platform as the roughly 600 first-cohort repertoires. Study-wide results and caveats: Among TCR sequences, most were rare, though some public TCRs appeared in many donors. The authors listed 164 TCR beta chains as cytomegalovirus-associated.

Measured with immunoSEQ multiplex PCR; TCRdb has only the in-frame clones, and not every one. The sample lists 200,000 to 250,000 clones; 85% to 95% were seen once. About this clone: Its target is unknown.

These donors were members of the approximately 110-subject validation cohort, a group separate from the approximately 670-subject first cohort. CDR3 size: 15 residues. Per germline, CDR1 MDHEN and CDR2 SYDVKM. V was cut by 3 bases and J by 4 bases, with 13 bases left in between. The sequence came from a woman aged 18-35 years in good health and CMV-seronegative. The chain joins TRBV28 to TRBJ1-3, with D possibly matching TRBD1 (5 bases). The sample taken for sequencing was PBMCs. The DNA of the CDR3 is TGTGCCAGCAGTTTGGGGGGGATCTCAGGAAACACCATATATTTT. The encoded protein is CASSLGGISGNTIYF. Filled out from reference TRBV28 and TRBJ1-3, the complete variable domain reads DVKVTQSSRYLVKRTGEKVFLECVQDMDHENMFWYRQDPGLGLRLIYFSYDVKMKEKGDIPEGYSVSREKKERFSLILESASTNQTSMYLCASSLGGISGNTIYFGEGSWLTVV.